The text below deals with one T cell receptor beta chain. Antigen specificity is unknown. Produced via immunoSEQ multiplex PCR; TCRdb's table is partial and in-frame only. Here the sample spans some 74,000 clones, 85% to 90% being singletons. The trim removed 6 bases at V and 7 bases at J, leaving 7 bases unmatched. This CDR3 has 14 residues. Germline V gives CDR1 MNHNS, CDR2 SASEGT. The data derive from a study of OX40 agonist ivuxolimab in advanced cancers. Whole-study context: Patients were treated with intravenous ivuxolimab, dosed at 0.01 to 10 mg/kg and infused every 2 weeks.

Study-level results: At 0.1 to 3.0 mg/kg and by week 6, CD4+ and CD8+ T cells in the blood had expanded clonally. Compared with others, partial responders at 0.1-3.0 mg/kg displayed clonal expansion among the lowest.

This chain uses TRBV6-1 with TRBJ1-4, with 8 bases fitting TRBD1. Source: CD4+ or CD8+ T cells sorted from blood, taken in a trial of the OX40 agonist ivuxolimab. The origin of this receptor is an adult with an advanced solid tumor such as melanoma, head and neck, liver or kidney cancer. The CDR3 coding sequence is TGTGCCAGCAGGGGGACAGGAGGACTTGAAAAACTGTTTTTT. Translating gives CASRGTGGLEKLFF.